This entry lists 13 T cell receptor beta chains sequenced from one sample in a study of patients and donors after allogeneic stem cell transplantation. TCRdb fed the RT-PCR reads into MiXCR, producing one record per CDR3 protein. The profile covers around 150,000 distinct CDR3 sequences, with approximately 30% appearing a single time and 3.2% taken by the ten largest. Source material: blood, either unsorted or a sorted T cell fraction (not recorded which). The receptor set was obtained from a human donor who was either an allogeneic HSCT recipient or a stem cell or donor lymphocyte infusion donor (not recorded which). It is not recorded whose cells these are; they may come from a transplant donor.

The chain uses TRBV4-3 and TRBJ2-7, with TRBD2 matching over 10 bases. The ends lost 1 base at V and 1 base at J; junction bases unmatched: 7. The CDR3 is 17 amino acids. Germline loops: CDR1 LGHNA, CDR2 YSLEER. CDR3 sequence: CASSQGWGTSVSYEQYF. Written as DNA, the CDR3 is TGCGCCAGCAGCCAAGGGTGGGGGACTAGCGTATCCTACGAGCAGTACTTC.

In this sample, this clonotype turned up a few times. The chain joins TRBV7-9 to TRBJ2-2, with unresolved D. Per germline, CDR1 SEHNR and CDR2 FQNEAQ (reference sequence). This CDR3 has 11 amino acids. The V and J ends lost 2 bases and 9 bases respectively, with 4 bases between them. The CDR3 loop reads CASSLSRELFF. CDR3 in DNA: TGTGCCAGCAGCTTATCAAGGGAGCTGTTTTTT.

The chain couples TRBV7-6 to TRBJ2-1; perhaps TRBD1 as D (5 bases). CDR3 size: 14 residues. V was trimmed by 2 bases and J by 2 bases, leaving 7 bases between them. The V gene's germline CDR1 is SGHVS and CDR2 FNYEAQ. The CDR3: CASSLKGAYNEQFF. DNA for the CDR3: TGTGCCAGCAGCTTAAAAGGGGCCTACAATGAGCAGTTCTTC. The full variable domain, its missing parts supplied by reference TRBV7-6 and TRBJ2-1, is GAGVSQSPRYKVTKRGQDVALRCDPISGHVSLYWYRQALGQGPEFLTYFNYEAQQDKSGLPNDRFSAERPEGSISTLTIQRTEQRDSAMYRCASSLKGAYNEQFFGPGTRLTVL.

The chain employs TRBV6-5 and TRBJ2-6; D perhaps matches TRBD1 (6 bases). This CDR3 spans 18 amino acids. CDR1 is MNHEY, CDR2 SVGAGI, per germline. V dropped 4 bases and J dropped 0 bases, with 16 bases sitting between them. CDR3 amino acids: CASSSGPGAVSGANVLTF. CDR3 nucleotide sequence: TGTGCCAGCAGTTCGGGGCCAGGGGCGGTCTCTGGGGCCAACGTCCTGACTTTC.

This clonotype has only a few counts. For the CDR3, the DNA is TGTGCCAGCTCACCCCGGGACAGTGCGGGAATTGGAAACACCATATATTTT. Its protein product is CASSPRDSAGIGNTIYF. The V gene is TRBV18, the J gene TRBJ1-3; TRBD1 matches at 7 bases. Unmatched junction bases numbered 11, after V lost 3 bases and J lost 3 bases. Germline CDR1 KGHSH, CDR2 LQKENI. This CDR3 is built from 17 residues. Complete variable domain (other parts from reference TRBV18 and TRBJ1-3): NAGVMQNPRHLVRRRGQEARLRCSPMKGHSHVYWYRQLPEEGLKFMVYLQKENIIDESGMPKERFSAEFPKEGPSILRIQQVVRGDSAAYFCASSPRDSAGIGNTIYFGEGSWLTVV.

CDR3 protein: CASSVLAGSTDTQYF. DNA of the CDR3: TGCGCCAGCAGCGTATTGGCGGGCAGCACAGATACGCAGTATTTT. The V and J genes are TRBV5-1 and TRBJ2-3; TRBD2 might be the D (5 bases). V lost 4 bases to trimming and J lost 0 bases, with 12 bases between them. CDR3 length: 15 amino acids. CDR1 SGHRS and CDR2 YFSETQ come from the germline V gene.

In its sample, this clonotype was seen a few times. The chain joins TRBV18 to TRBJ2-5; D unresolved. Germline CDR1 KGHSH, CDR2 LQKENI. This CDR3 comprises 12 residues. Trimming removed 2 bases from V and 4 bases from J, with 5 bases in between. The CDR3 DNA is TGTGCCAGCTCACCATTGGGAGAGACCCAGTACTTC. Protein product: CASSPLGETQYF.

The J gene is TRBJ1-5, the V gene TRBV6-2 or TRBV6-3; D may be TRBD1 (6 bases). The CDR3 sequence is 14 residues long. CDR1 is MNHEY and CDR2 is SVGEGT in the germline V gene. V was trimmed by 6 bases and J by 2 bases, leaving 11 bases between them. CDR3 sequence (DNA): TGTGCCAGCAGCCCAGGGGTTGGCAATCAGCCCCAGCATTTT. The encoded protein is CASSPGVGNQPQHF.

This clonotype turned up a few times. The chain couples TRBV7-2 to TRBJ2-2; 7 bases agree with TRBD2. With 4 bases clipped from V and 3 bases from J, the junction kept 8 bases outside the gene matches. Germline CDR1 SGHTA, CDR2 FQGNSA. The CDR3 has 16 residues. The CDR3 reads CASSWVGLADTGELFF. The CDR3 DNA follows: TGTGCCAGCAGCTGGGTGGGGCTAGCGGACACCGGGGAGCTGTTTTTT.

The genes are TRBV6-5 and TRBJ2-7; TRBD1 is a possible D gene (5 bases). Germline V gene data show CDR1 as MNHEY and CDR2 as SVGAGI. The CDR3 length is 17 residues. The germline V and J ends were trimmed by 6 bases and 1 base, with 22 bases remaining between them. This CDR3 reads CASSLRPEGANSYEQYF. In DNA form, the CDR3 reads TGTGCCAGCAGCTTAAGGCCCGAAGGGGCCAATTCCTACGAGCAGTACTTC.

The rearrangement joins TRBV27 to TRBJ2-7; TRBD2 matches 9 bases. Germline V lookup: CDR1 MNHEY, CDR2 SMNVEV (reference sequence). The CDR3 is 14 residues long. Trimming took 3 bases from V and 3 from J; bases not matched to a gene: 3. CDR3 nucleotides: TGTGCCAGCAGTTTGGCTAGCGGGATCTACGAGCAGTACTTC. Protein product: CASSLASGIYEQYF.

The rearrangement joins TRBV7-6 to TRBJ1-1; D unclear. V gave up 5 bases and J gave up 0 bases, with 7 bases separating them. The CDR3 is 13 amino acids. The germline V gene has CDR1 SGHVS and CDR2 FNYEAQ. Here the CDR3 DNA reads TGTGCCAGCAGCGCGTTCATGAACACTGAAGCTTTCTTT. As protein: CASSAFMNTEAFF.

This clonotype was seen more than once but under ten times. This sequence joins TRBV24-1 and TRBJ2-1; TRBD2 matches 10 bases. The germline V gene has CDR1 KGHDR and CDR2 SFDVKD. The CDR3 has 14 residues. The V segment lost 4 bases and the J segment 8 bases; nucleotides outside the gene matches: 4. The DNA for the CDR3 is TGTGCCACCAGTGAGGCGGGACTAGCGTATGAGCAGTTCTTC. This gives the protein CATSEAGLAYEQFF.